The rows below give T cell receptor beta chains drawn from one sample of a study of cytomegalovirus exposure and HLA in healthy donors. Sequencing used immunoSEQ multiplex PCR; TCRdb keeps in-frame clones, though not all of them. The sample lists 110,000 or so clones; less than 90% were seen once. Sample: PBMCs. The source is a man between 18 and 35 years old in good health and CMV-seropositive. The CDR3 runs from the conserved cysteine through the conserved F or W. A D gene is named only where the DNA matches it firmly. Size values are once, few and many counts, or a class for expanded clones, and some rows have none.

d_gene	abundance	v_gene	j_gene	CDR3aa	CDR3nt
TRBD2	-	TRBV5-1	TRBJ2-7	CASSLRATSGGSEQYF	TGCGCCAGCAGCTTGAGGGCGACTAGCGGGGGGAGTGAGCAGTACTTC
-	-	TRBV30	TRBJ2-7	CAWSWEREQYF	TGTGCCTGGAGTTGGGAGAGGGAGCAGTACTTC
-	-	TRBV7-2	TRBJ2-7	CASSLVGGGDEQYF	TGTGCCAGCAGCTTAGTAGGAGGGGGCGACGAGCAGTACTTC
TRBD1	-	TRBV5-8	TRBJ1-5	CASSPGTGLSNQPQHF	TGTGCCAGCAGCCCCGGGACAGGTCTTAGCAATCAGCCCCAGCATTTT
-	-	TRBV6-5	TRBJ2-3	CASTPKPGTDTQYF	TGTGCCAGCACCCCCAAACCAGGCACAGATACGCAGTATTTT
-	once	TRBV2	TRBJ2-1	CASSEAEGAVNEQFF	TGTGCCAGCAGTGAAGCGGAGGGGGCCGTCAATGAGCAGTTCTTC
-	-	TRBV11-2	TRBJ2-4	CASSLTGEDIQYF	TGTGCCAGCAGCTTAACTGGGGAGGACATTCAGTACTTC
-	once	TRBV6-5	TRBJ1-4	CASSYSGQSPRKLFF	TGTGCCAGCAGTTACTCCGGACAGTCGCCCAGGAAACTGTTTTTT
TRBD1	-	TRBV28	TRBJ2-7	CASSLNLGLGQGVSYEQYF	TGTGCCAGCAGTCTTAACCTTGGATTAGGACAGGGGGTCTCCTACGAGCAGTACTTC
TRBD2	once	TRBV18	TRBJ2-5	CASSSKQPGGETQYF	TGTGCCAGCTCAAGCAAGCAACCGGGGGGGGAGACCCAGTACTTC
TRBD1	few	TRBV6-5	TRBJ2-3	CASRTQGGDTDTQYF	TGTGCCAGCAGAACACAGGGGGGAGACACAGATACGCAGTATTTT
TRBD2	-	TRBV5-1	TRBJ2-3	CASSPGLAGGTDTQYF	TGCGCCAGCAGCCCCGGACTAGCGGGGGGCACAGATACGCAGTATTTT
-	-	TRBV6-4	TRBJ2-7	CASSVNRGYEQYF	TGTGCCAGCAGTGTCAACCGGGGGTACGAGCAGTACTTC
-	-	TRBV2	TRBJ1-1	CASRTGNTEAFF	TGTGCCAGCAGGACAGGGAACACTGAAGCTTTCTTT
-	-	TRBV7-2	TRBJ2-2	CASSLVNSLNTGELFF	TGTGCCAGCAGCTTAGTGAACAGCTTGAACACCGGGGAGCTGTTTTTT
TRBD1	-	TRBV6-5	TRBJ2-3	CASSYLGQGADTQYF	TGTGCCAGCAGTTATTTGGGACAGGGAGCAGATACGCAGTATTTT
TRBD2	once	TRBV2	TRBJ2-7	CASAPGRGEQYF	TGTGCCAGCGCTCCCGGGAGGGGGGAGCAGTACTTC
TRBD1	few	TRBV25-1	TRBJ1-6	CASRPGTGYSPLHF	TGTGCCAGCAGACCCGGGACAGGGTATTCACCCCTCCACTTT
-	-	TRBV7-2	TRBJ2-5	CASSSRTDQETQYF	TGTGCCAGCAGCTCCCGGACAGACCAAGAGACCCAGTACTTC
-	few	TRBV7-2	TRBJ1-2	CASSLETMRPSYGYTF	TGTGCCAGCAGCTTAGAAACGATGAGGCCCTCCTATGGCTACACCTTC
-	-	TRBV4-1	TRBJ1-5	CASSQSPGAQPQHF	TGCGCCAGCAGCCAAAGTCCAGGGGCTCAGCCCCAGCATTTT
-	-	TRBV2	TRBJ2-5	CASSVTRGGQETQYF	TGTGCCAGCAGTGTCACAAGGGGGGGGCAAGAGACCCAGTACTTC
TRBD1	few	TRBV27	TRBJ1-6	CASGQGADNSPLHF	TGTGCCAGCGGACAGGGGGCCGATAATTCACCCCTCCACTTT
-	once	TRBV19	TRBJ1-1	CASSRAGTNTEAFF	TGTGCCAGTAGTCGTGCAGGAACGAACACTGAAGCTTTCTTT
TRBD1	-	TRBV7-2	TRBJ2-7	CASSLRTGGVNEQYF	TGTGCCAGCAGCTTAAGGACAGGGGGTGTCAACGAGCAGTACTTC
-	-	TRBV6-1	TRBJ1-5	CASSEALSARLQPQHF	TGTGCCAGCAGTGAAGCGCTCAGCGCCCGTCTTCAGCCCCAGCATTTT
-	-	TRBV21-1	TRBJ2-7	CASSKYFLKEGRRPYEQYF	TGTGCCAGCAGCAAATATTTTTTAAAAGAGGGAAGAAGGCCCTACGAGCAGTACTTC
TRBD1	once	TRBV27	TRBJ2-5	CASSSTGGTETQYF	TGTGCCAGCAGTTCAACAGGGGGAACGGAGACCCAGTACTTC
-	-	TRBV5-5	TRBJ1-5	CASSFGEGNQPQHF	TGTGCCAGCAGCTTCGGGGAGGGCAATCAGCCCCAGCATTTT
-	-	TRBV4-1	TRBJ1-5	CASSQGGFGESNQPQHF	TGCGCCAGCAGCCAAGGTGGATTCGGAGAGAGCAATCAGCCCCAGCATTTT
-	-	TRBV4-2	TRBJ1-4	CASSTRGGGEKLFF	TGTGCCAGCAGCACCCGGGGGGGAGGCGAAAAACTGTTTTTT
-	-	TRBV9	TRBJ1-2	CASSVGRGGFYGYTF	TGTGCCAGCAGCGTAGGTAGGGGTGGATTCTATGGCTACACCTTC
-	once	TRBV7-9	TRBJ2-1	CAIPGLSRSYDEQFF	TGTGCCATCCCAGGGCTATCCCGCTCCTACGATGAGCAGTTCTTC
-	-	TRBV5-8	TRBJ1-2	CASSFGIPRYGYTF	TGTGCCAGCAGCTTCGGCATCCCGAGGTATGGCTACACCTTC
TRBD2	-	TRBV7-2	TRBJ2-1	CASSPGGGYYNEQFF	TGTGCCAGCAGCCCCGGGGGGGGATACTACAATGAGCAGTTCTTC
-	-	TRBV28	TRBJ2-1	CASSLGSVAYNEQFF	TGTGCCAGCAGTTTGGGTAGCGTTGCCTACAATGAGCAGTTCTTC
-	-	TRBV19	TRBJ2-1	CASSYDSYNEQFF	TGTGCCAGTAGTTACGACTCTTACAATGAGCAGTTCTTC
-	few	TRBV7-8	TRBJ1-6	CASSPLGQKRAPLHF	TGTGCCAGCAGCCCACTTGGACAGAAAAGGGCACCCCTCCACTTT
-	-	TRBV11-2	TRBJ1-2	CASSPGSINYGYTF	TGTGCCAGCAGCCCCGGGTCGATTAACTATGGCTACACCTTC
TRBD1	-	TRBV5-1	TRBJ2-3	CASSLDPTGGADTQYF	TGCGCCAGCAGTTTAGACCCTACAGGGGGCGCAGATACGCAGTATTTT
-	-	TRBV20-1	TRBJ2-2	CSAQVIGELFF	TGCAGTGCCCAGGTGATCGGGGAGCTGTTTTTT
TRBD1	-	TRBV7-2	TRBJ1-2	CASSPRDRYYGYTF	TGTGCCAGCAGCCCGAGGGACAGATACTATGGCTACACCTTC
TRBD1	-	TRBV5-4	TRBJ2-5	CASSQGQGARETQYF	TGTGCCAGCAGCCAAGGACAGGGGGCTAGAGAGACCCAGTACTTC
-	-	TRBV6-5	TRBJ1-3	CASTSTETGNTIYF	TGTGCCAGCACCTCGACAGAGACTGGAAACACCATATATTTT
-	-	TRBV15	TRBJ2-5	CATSRFGSRSQETQYF	TGTGCCACCAGCAGGTTTGGGAGCCGCAGCCAAGAGACCCAGTACTTC
-	-	TRBV29-1	TRBJ2-1	CSVRQAYNEQFF	TGCAGCGTTCGGCAGGCCTACAATGAGCAGTTCTTC
-	-	TRBV29-1	TRBJ1-5	CSVLPSGGNQPQHF	TGCAGCGTTCTTCCTTCAGGCGGCAATCAGCCCCAGCATTTT
TRBD1	-	TRBV28	TRBJ1-3	CASRSAPGTGDGNTIYF	TGTGCCAGCCGCAGCGCCCCCGGGACAGGAGATGGAAACACCATATATTTT
TRBD2	-	TRBV4-1	TRBJ2-2	CASSQEPSGGTGELFF	TGCGCCAGCAGCCAAGAACCTAGCGGGGGCACCGGGGAGCTGTTTTTT
-	-	TRBV27	TRBJ2-5	CASSLDGTTQYF	TGTGCCAGCAGTTTAGACGGGACTACCCAGTACTTC